One sample yielded the 5 T cell receptor beta chains listed below, sequenced in a study of blood T cell repertoires in COVID-19. Sequencing used immunoSEQ multiplex PCR; TCRdb keeps in-frame clones, though not all of them. The sample yields about 40,000 clones, 70% to 85% seen once. The source material was peripheral blood. These receptor sequences come from an older woman with acute or convalescent COVID-19.

CDR3 in DNA: TGCGCCAGCAGCCTGACAGGCTCGATCCTAGCAACTAATGAAAAACTGTTTTTT. The encoded protein is CASSLTGSILATNEKLFF. The gene calls are TRBV5-1 and TRBJ1-4, with a possible D match to TRBD1 (6 bases). The CDR3 has 18 residues. V was trimmed by 4 bases and J by 0 bases, leaving 19 bases between them. Germline V lookup: CDR1 SGHRS, CDR2 YFSETQ.

The V call is TRBV20-1, the J call TRBJ2-2, with 8 bases fitting TRBD2. Per germline, CDR1 DFQATT and CDR2 SNEGSKA (reference sequence). This CDR3 comprises 11 residues. CDR3 loop: CSAGGFGELFF. Here the CDR3 DNA reads TGCAGCGCGGGAGGTTTCGGGGAGCTGTTTTTT.

The chain uses TRBV5-1 and TRBJ2-7; 7 positions match TRBD1. With V trimmed by 4 bases and J by 4 bases, 8 bases remained unmatched. Germline V CDR1 and CDR2: SGHRS, YFSETQ. The CDR3 has 14 residues. The CDR3 is CASSRDSYSYEQYF. Here the CDR3 DNA reads TGCGCCAGCAGCCGGGACAGTTATTCGTACGAGCAGTACTTC.

The chain recombines TRBV19 with TRBJ2-7, with 8 bases that match TRBD2. Looked up from germline, CDR1 is LNHDA and CDR2 is SQIVND (reference sequence). V was pared by 4 bases and J by 4 bases, with 9 bases of the junction left unmatched. CDR3 size: 15 residues. CDR3 amino acids: CASSRLGLAEYEQYF. CDR3 DNA: TGTGCCAGTAGTAGACTCGGACTAGCCGAGTACGAGCAGTACTTC.

This rearrangement joins TRBV4-1 to TRBJ1-3, with 8 bases fitting TRBD1. Germline V gene data show CDR1 as MGHRA and CDR2 as YSYEKL. The junction had 5 bases not matched to a gene; V was cut back by 3 bases and J by 4 bases. The CDR3 has 15 amino acids. The CDR3 nucleotides are TGCGCCAGCAGCCAGTCAGGGGGCTTCGGAAACACCATATATTTT. As protein: CASSQSGGFGNTIYF.